This T cell receptor beta chain was obtained from a study of T cells in Graves' hyperthyroidism and ophthalmopathy. As for the study in general: Peripheral blood was collected at initial diagnosis, before any treatment.

This clonotype was observed at least ten times. Its cognate antigen is unknown. Ophthalmopathy patients had moderate-to-severe active disease, CAS ≥3, NOSPECS ≥4, and disease duration under 3 months. Isolation of PBMCs was performed on approximately 10 ml fresh peripheral blood. Amplification of TCR beta CDR3 regions used RNA as the template. HTBI primers were the set used in a first-round RT-PCR of the TCR CDR3. TCRdb reanalysed the multiplex PCR reads using MiXCR and keeps one entry per CDR3 protein. The table has under 600,000 distinct CDR3 sequences, 16% seen once. Study results and limitations: The authors' 13 V-J model separated ophthalmopathy from stable hyperthyroidism.

The specimen sequenced was blood. This TCR was sampled from a woman aged 40 to 49 with Graves' ophthalmopathy.

The CDR3 loop is CASRTTSGRNNEQFF. The CDR3 nucleotides read TGTGCCAGCAGGACGACTAGCGGGAGAAACAATGAGCAGTTCTTC. This chain links TRBV28 with TRBJ2-1, with TRBD2 matching over 12 bases. This CDR3 spans 15 amino acids. V lost 6 bases and J lost 5; bases outside the gene matches: 5. Looked up from germline, CDR1 is MDHEN and CDR2 is SYDVKM.